What follows are 17 T cell receptor beta chains derived from one specimen sequenced in a study of cytomegalovirus exposure and HLA in healthy donors. PCR used 60 Vbeta primers and 13 Jbeta primers. The table came from immunoSEQ multiplex PCR; TCRdb's copy has only in-frame clones and leaves some out. The sample consists of 150,000 to 200,000 clones, about 86% of them appearing once. Sequenced material: PBMCs. These receptors were collected from a woman between 18 and 29 years old in good health and CMV-seronegative.

Concerning this clone itself: At one end, the junction sequence differs from germline, possibly due to a read error. The chain employs TRBV6-6 and TRBJ2-7, with a weak D call TRBD2 (5 bases). The CDR3 runs to 14 residues. Germline V gene sequence: CDR1 MNHNY, CDR2 SVGAGI (reference sequence). CDR3 amino acids: CASSNSGEIYEQYF. CDR3 bases: TGTGCCAGCAGTAACTCCGGGGAGATCTACGAGCAGTACTTC.

This clone was detected once. The DNA for the CDR3 is TGTGCTAGTGGTTTGGTTGATACTAGAGGGGATACGCAGTATTTT. It translates to CASGLVDTRGDTQYF. The V gene is TRBV12-5, the J gene TRBJ2-3, with TRBD2 as a possible D gene (5 bases). Germline loops: CDR1 LGHNT, CDR2 FRNRAP. The CDR3 loop spans 15 amino acids. Trimming stripped 0 bases from V and 6 bases from J, with 13 bases between.

J is TRBJ2-1 and V is TRBV6-1, with 13 bases aligning to TRBD2. Germline-derived CDR1 and CDR2 are MNHNS and SASEGT. V was pared by 4 bases and J by 6 bases, with 6 bases of the junction left unmatched. This CDR3 has 16 amino acids. CDR3 DNA sequence: TGTGCCAGCAGTGGAAGGACTAGCGGGGGCCCCAATGAGCAGTTCTTC. It specifies CASSGRTSGGPNEQFF.

The V and J genes are TRBV2 and TRBJ1-2; D is ambiguous. Between the trimmed V and J ends, which lost 7 bases and 8 bases, there was a span of 20 bases. The CDR3 sequence is 14 residues long. CDR1 and CDR2 from the germline V gene are SNHLY and FYNNEI. The CDR3: CASMTEGAIGGYTF. The CDR3, as DNA: TGTGCCAGCATGACGGAGGGAGCGATAGGCGGCTACACCTTC.

This clone has a single count. CDR3 amino acids: CASRLGRDSYEQYF. The DNA of the CDR3 is TGTGCCAGCAGGTTGGGACGGGACAGCTACGAGCAGTACTTC. V and J are TRBV27 and TRBJ2-5; 7 bases match TRBD1. The J call may be mistaken, given a closer DNA end match to TRBJ2-7. The CDR3 runs 14 residues. Germline CDR1 MNHEY, CDR2 SMNVEV (reference sequence).

The rearrangement links TRBV6-1 to TRBJ1-2, with a tentative D call TRBD1 (6 bases). V lost 1 base and J lost 4, with 16 bases in between. Germline lookup yields CDR1 MNHNS and CDR2 SASEGT. CDR3 length: 16 amino acids. CDR3 region: CASSEGVRGRTYGYTF. CDR3 coding DNA: TGTGCCAGCAGTGAAGGTGTGCGGGGGCGGACCTATGGCTACACCTTC.

This rearrangement joins TRBV28 to TRBJ1-2, with 8 bases that match TRBD1. With 9 bases clipped from V and 6 bases from J, the junction kept 9 bases outside the gene matches. Germline values: CDR1 MDHEN, CDR2 SYDVKM. CDR3 length: 13 amino acids. CDR3 residues: CASLGQGGDGYTF. In DNA form, the CDR3 reads TGTGCCAGTCTTGGACAGGGAGGGGATGGCTACACCTTC.

The chain combines TRBV9 with TRBJ2-3; no firm D call. Germline V gene data show CDR1 as SGDLS and CDR2 as YYNGEE. The V gene lost 4 bases and the J gene lost 4 bases, with 10 bases spanning the gap. The CDR3 covers 13 residues. CDR3 coding DNA: TGTGCCAGCAGCTCCGCCGGAGCAGATACGCAGTATTTT. This translates into CASSSAGADTQYF.

The V call is TRBV7-9, the J call TRBJ1-2, with TRBD1 matching over 8 bases. The germline CDR1 and CDR2 sequences are SEHNR and FQNEAQ (reference sequence). This CDR3 contains 13 residues. V shed 5 bases and J 2 bases; nucleotides not matched to a gene: 1. CDR3 in DNA: TGTGCCAGCAGCCGGACAGGGAACTATGGCTACACCTTC. Translation gives CASSRTGNYGYTF.

V is TRBV5-1 and J is TRBJ1-5; TRBD1 matches 7 bases. The CDR3 extends over 15 amino acids. With 4 bases clipped from V and 1 base from J, the junction kept 5 bases outside the gene matches. Germline loops: CDR1 SGHRS, CDR2 YFSETQ. Here the CDR3 reads CASSRDSGSNQPQHF. For the CDR3, the DNA is TGCGCCAGCAGCAGGGACAGCGGGAGCAATCAGCCCCAGCATTTT. The full variable domain, its missing parts supplied by reference TRBV5-1 and TRBJ1-5, is KAGVTQTPRYLIKTRGQQVTLSCSPISGHRSVSWYQQTPGQGLQFLFEYFSETQRNKGNFPGRFSGRQFSNSRSEMNVSTLELGDSALYLCASSRDSGSNQPQHFGDGTRLSIL.

The chain combines TRBV11-2 with TRBJ2-7; D gene unclear. This CDR3 contains 12 residues. Trimming took off 4 bases at V and 6 bases at J, with 10 bases between the two ends. Germline V gives CDR1 SGHAT, CDR2 FQNNGV. CDR3 coding DNA: TGTGCCAGCAGCTCCTACCCTCTCGAGCAGTACTTC. Translated, it gives CASSSYPLEQYF.

The V and J genes are TRBV27 and TRBJ1-6, with D possibly TRBD1 on 6 matching bases. The CDR3 is 16 amino acids. The germline V gene encodes CDR1 MNHEY and CDR2 SMNVEV (reference sequence). V was pared by 6 bases and J by 0 bases, with 12 bases between. DNA of the CDR3: TGTGCCAGCAGGGACAGACCAAGCTCCTATAATTCACCCCTCCACTTT. The encoded protein is CASRDRPSSYNSPLHF.

This clone has only a few counts. The chain carries TRBV6-6 and TRBJ2-2; 10 bases are shared with TRBD1. CDR3 length equals 15 residues. The V and J ends lost 6 bases and 3 bases, in that order; junction bases with no gene match: 4. The V gene's germline CDR1 is MNHNY and CDR2 SVGAGI (reference sequence). The CDR3: CASRRQGADTGELFF. CDR3 nucleotide sequence: TGTGCCAGCAGGAGACAGGGGGCCGACACCGGGGAGCTGTTTTTT.

The chain employs TRBV28 and TRBJ2-3; 8 nucleotides line up with TRBD1. This CDR3 spans 16 amino acids. Germline CDR1 and CDR2: MDHEN and SYDVKM. V was clipped by 1 base and J by 2 bases; unmatched bases: 5. Written as DNA, the CDR3 is TGTGCCAGCAGTTTATTGGACAGGGCGTACACAGATACGCAGTATTTT. Amino acids: CASSLLDRAYTDTQYF.

The CDR3 DNA reads TGTGCCAGCAGCTTGACAGGAGTCTATGGCTACACCTTC. Protein sequence: CASSLTGVYGYTF. The chain recombines TRBV5-6 with TRBJ1-2; possibly TRBD1 for D (5 bases). The length of the CDR3 is 13 residues. The germline CDR1 and CDR2 sequences are SGHDT and YYEEEE. V lost 1 base and J lost 4, with 8 bases in between.

The chain couples TRBV6-6 to TRBJ2-7; TRBD1 might be the D (7 bases). In germline, CDR1 is MNHNY, CDR2 SVGAGI (reference sequence). This CDR3 comprises 16 residues. Trimming removed 6 bases from V and 3 bases from J, with 21 bases in between. CDR3 region: CASSSLAGRGVYEQYF. The DNA for the CDR3 is TGTGCCAGCAGCTCTTTGGCGGGCAGGGGGGTCTACGAGCAGTACTTC.

V and J are TRBV11-2 and TRBJ1-2; TRBD1 aligns across 10 bases. Germline CDR1 SGHAT, CDR2 FQNNGV. The J segment lost 8 bases and the V segment lost 1 base, leaving 10 bases of the junction unmatched. The CDR3 is made up of 16 amino acids. For the CDR3, the DNA is TGTGCCAGCAGCTTAGTCCGGACCGGGACAGGGGACGGCTACACCTTC. It yields the protein CASSLVRTGTGDGYTF.